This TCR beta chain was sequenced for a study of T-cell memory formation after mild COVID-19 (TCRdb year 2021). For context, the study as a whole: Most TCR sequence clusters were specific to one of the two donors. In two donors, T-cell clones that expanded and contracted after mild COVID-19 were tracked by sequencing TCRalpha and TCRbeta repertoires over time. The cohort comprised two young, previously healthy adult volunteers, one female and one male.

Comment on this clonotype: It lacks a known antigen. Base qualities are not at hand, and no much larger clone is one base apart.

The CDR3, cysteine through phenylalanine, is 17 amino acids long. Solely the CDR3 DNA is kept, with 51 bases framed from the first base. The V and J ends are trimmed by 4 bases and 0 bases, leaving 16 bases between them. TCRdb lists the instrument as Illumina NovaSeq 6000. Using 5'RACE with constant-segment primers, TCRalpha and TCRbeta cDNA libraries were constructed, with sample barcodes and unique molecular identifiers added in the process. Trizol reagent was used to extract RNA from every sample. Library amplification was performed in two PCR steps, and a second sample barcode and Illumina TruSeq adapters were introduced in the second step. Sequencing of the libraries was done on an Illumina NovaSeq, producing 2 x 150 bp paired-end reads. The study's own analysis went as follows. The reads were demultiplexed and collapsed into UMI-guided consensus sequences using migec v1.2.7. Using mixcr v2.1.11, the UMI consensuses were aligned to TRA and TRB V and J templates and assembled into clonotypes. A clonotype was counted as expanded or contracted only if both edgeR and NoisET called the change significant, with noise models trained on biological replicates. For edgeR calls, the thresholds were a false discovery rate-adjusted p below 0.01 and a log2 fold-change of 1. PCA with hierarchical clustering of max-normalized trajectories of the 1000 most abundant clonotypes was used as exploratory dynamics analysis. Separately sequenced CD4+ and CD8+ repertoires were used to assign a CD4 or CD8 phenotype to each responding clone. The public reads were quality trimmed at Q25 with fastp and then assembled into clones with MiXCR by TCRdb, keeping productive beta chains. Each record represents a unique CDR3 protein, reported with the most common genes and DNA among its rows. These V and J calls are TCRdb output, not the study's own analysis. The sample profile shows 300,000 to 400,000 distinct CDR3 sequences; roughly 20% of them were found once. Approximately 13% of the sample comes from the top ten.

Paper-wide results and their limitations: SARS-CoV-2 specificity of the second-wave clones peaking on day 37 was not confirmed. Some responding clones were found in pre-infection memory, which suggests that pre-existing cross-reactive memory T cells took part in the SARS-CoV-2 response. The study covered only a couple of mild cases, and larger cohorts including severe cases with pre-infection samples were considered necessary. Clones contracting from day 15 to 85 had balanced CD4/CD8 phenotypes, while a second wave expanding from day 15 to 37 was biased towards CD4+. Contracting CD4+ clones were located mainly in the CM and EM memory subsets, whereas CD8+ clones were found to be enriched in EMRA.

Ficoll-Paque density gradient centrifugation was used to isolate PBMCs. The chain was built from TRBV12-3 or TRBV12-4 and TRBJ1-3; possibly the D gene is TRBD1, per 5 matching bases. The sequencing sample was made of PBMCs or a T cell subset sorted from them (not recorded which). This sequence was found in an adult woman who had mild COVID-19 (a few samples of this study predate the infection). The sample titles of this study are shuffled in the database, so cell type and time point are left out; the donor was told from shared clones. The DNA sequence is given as TGTGCCAGCAGTTCTCCGGGGACCGACCTCTCTGGAAACACCATATATTTT. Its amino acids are CASSSPGTDLSGNTIYF.